A selection of T cell receptor beta chains follows, all from one sample in a study of OX40 agonist ivuxolimab in advanced cancers. Sequencing was performed with immunoSEQ multiplex PCR; in TCRdb, only in-frame clones are kept and a portion is missing. The sample contains 45,000 to 55,000 clones, roughly 94% of which appear only once. Sequences were derived from CD4+ or CD8+ T cells sorted from blood, sampled in a trial of the OX40 agonist ivuxolimab. The receptors were gathered from an adult with an advanced solid tumor such as melanoma, head and neck, liver or kidney cancer. Each CDR3 is given with its conserved first and last residue. A D gene is named only where the DNA matches it firmly. A clone size is listed for some rows: how often the clone was seen (once, few, many), or a class if it is expanded.

>TRBJ2-7|TRBD2|NA|TRBV20-1
CSATGREEQYF
TGCAGTGCTACGGGGCGGGAGGAGCAGTACTTC
>TRBJ1-3|NA|NA|TRBV21-1
CASSKALVAGAGNTIYF
TGTGCCAGCAGCAAAGCGCTAGTGGCAGGGGCTGGAAACACCATATATTTT
>TRBJ2-7|TRBD1|NA|TRBV29-1
CSVEIGQGYEQYF
TGCAGCGTTGAAATTGGACAGGGCTACGAGCAGTACTTC
>TRBJ1-1|NA|once|TRBV6-1
CASSLQVNTEAFF
TGTGCCAGCAGTTTACAGGTGAACACTGAAGCTTTCTTT
>TRBJ1-4|NA|NA|TRBV6-6
CASSSQGTDEKLFF
TGTGCCAGCAGTTCGCAGGGGACGGATGAAAAACTGTTTTTT
>TRBJ1-2|NA|NA|TRBV2
CASSEVVGGPAVPSYTF
TGTGCCAGCAGTGAAGTGGTTGGAGGACCCGCCGTTCCAAGCTACACCTTC
>TRBJ1-1|NA|NA|TRBV14
CASSQDGPFINTEAFF
TGTGCCAGCAGCCAAGATGGACCCTTTATTAACACTGAAGCTTTCTTT
>TRBJ2-7|TRBD2|NA|TRBV4-1
CASSQGGLREATYEQYF
TGCGCCAGCAGCCAAGGGGGTTTGCGGGAGGCTACCTACGAGCAGTACTTC
>TRBJ1-2|NA|NA|TRBV7-9
CASSLTDYGYTF
TGTGCCAGCAGCTTAACGGACTATGGCTACACCTTC
>TRBJ1-6|NA|few|TRBV5-3
CARSFGAPRTLHF
TGTGCCAGAAGCTTCGGGGCCCCTCGGACCCTCCACTTT
>TRBJ1-4|NA|once|TRBV5-8
CASSRGGATNEKLFF
TGTGCCAGCAGCCGAGGAGGGGCAACTAATGAAAAACTGTTTTTT
>TRBJ2-7|NA|NA|TRBV11-3
CASSLGGGPYEQYF
TGTGCCAGCAGCTTAGGAGGGGGACCCTACGAGCAGTACTTC
>TRBJ1-2|TRBD1|NA|TRBV6-6
CASSSWTGGAEGYTF
TGTGCCAGCAGTTCTTGGACAGGGGGCGCCGAGGGCTACACCTTC
>TRBJ2-7|TRBD2|NA|TRBV19
CASRASGTSVREQYF
TGTGCCAGTAGAGCCTCCGGGACTAGCGTTCGCGAGCAGTACTTC
>TRBJ2-6|NA|NA|TRBV10-1
CASSIPTIAQSRANVLTF
TGCGCCAGCAGTATTCCGACGATCGCACAAAGTCGGGCCAACGTCCTGACTTTC
>TRBJ1-5|NA|NA|TRBV7-2
CASSLASAAYSNQPQHF
TGTGCCAGCAGCTTAGCATCGGCAGCCTATAGCAATCAGCCCCAGCATTTT
>TRBJ1-5|NA|NA|TRBV7-9
CASSLDDQPQHF
TGTGCCAGCAGCTTAGATGATCAGCCCCAGCATTTT
>TRBJ2-1|NA|NA|TRBV11-2
CASSLVEAEQFF
TGTGCCAGCAGCTTAGTCGAGGCAGAGCAGTTCTTC
>TRBJ2-7|TRBD1|NA|TRBV19
CASSIGGGAYEQYF
TGTGCCAGTAGTATAGGAGGGGGCGCCTACGAGCAGTACTTC
>TRBJ1-1|TRBD1|NA|TRBV28
CASSSIRTGGLLNTEAFF
TGTGCCAGCAGTTCGATCCGGACAGGGGGCTTGCTGAACACTGAAGCTTTCTTT
>TRBJ2-7|NA|NA|TRBV7-3
CASSLEQYF
TGTGCCAGCAGCCTCGAGCAGTACTTC
>TRBJ2-1|TRBD2|NA|TRBV5-1
CASSPLAGAYNEQFF
TGCGCCAGCAGCCCCCTAGCGGGGGCATACAATGAGCAGTTCTTC
>TRBJ2-7|NA|medium-sized|TRBV9
CASSVEGFDEQYF
TGTGCCAGCAGCGTAGAGGGGTTCGACGAGCAGTACTTC
>TRBJ2-7|NA|NA|TRBV10-2
CASSDLGQGYEQYF
TGCGCCAGCAGTGATTTAGGGCAGGGCTACGAGCAGTACTTC
>TRBJ2-3|NA|NA|TRBV23-1
CASRDSPVWFTQYF
TGCGCCAGCAGGGACAGTCCTGTTTGGTTTACGCAGTATTTT
>TRBJ1-4|NA|NA|TRBV7-9
CASSLVGSDEKLFF
TGTGCCAGCAGCTTAGTCGGGTCTGATGAAAAACTGTTTTTT